This T cell receptor (beta chain) was observed in a study of patients and donors after allogeneic stem cell transplantation. Using its own MiXCR run on the RT-PCR reads, TCRdb lists one record per CDR3 protein. The data show approximately 90,000 distinct CDR3 sequences, about 5% seen once. V was shortened by 10 bases and J by 2 bases, with 11 bases between the two germline ends. The CDR3 extends over 12 amino acids. CDR1 is MNHNY, CDR2 SVGAGI, per germline (reference sequence). The V and J genes are TRBV6-6 and TRBJ1-1; D unclear. The sequencing input was blood, either unsorted or a sorted T cell fraction (not recorded which). The sequence was obtained from a human donor who was either an allogeneic HSCT recipient or a stem cell or donor lymphocyte infusion donor (not recorded which). It is not recorded whose cells these are; they may come from a transplant donor. The CDR3 nucleotides are TGTGCCACGTCGAACCTTAACACTGAAGCTTTCTTT. The encoded protein is CATSNLNTEAFF.